This entry is about one TCR beta chain. This entry is derived from a study of blood T cell repertoires in COVID-19. TCRdb's table, derived via immunoSEQ multiplex PCR, lists solely in-frame clones and lacks some. The sample holds 250,000 to 350,000 clones; roughly 84% are singletons and the top ten take around 1.6%. The origin of this receptor is a human donor with COVID-19, enrolled during active disease. The donor label of this sample is uncertain. The sample was peripheral blood.

CDR3 amino acids: CASSPTNANYGYTF. In DNA, the CDR3 is TGTGCCAGCAGCCCGACAAATGCGAACTATGGCTACACCTTC. The chain recombines TRBV7-2 with TRBJ1-2; D gene ambiguous. Germline loops: CDR1 SGHTA, CDR2 FQGNSA. This CDR3 is built from 14 residues. V lost 5 bases and J 2 bases, leaving 12 bases between the germline ends.